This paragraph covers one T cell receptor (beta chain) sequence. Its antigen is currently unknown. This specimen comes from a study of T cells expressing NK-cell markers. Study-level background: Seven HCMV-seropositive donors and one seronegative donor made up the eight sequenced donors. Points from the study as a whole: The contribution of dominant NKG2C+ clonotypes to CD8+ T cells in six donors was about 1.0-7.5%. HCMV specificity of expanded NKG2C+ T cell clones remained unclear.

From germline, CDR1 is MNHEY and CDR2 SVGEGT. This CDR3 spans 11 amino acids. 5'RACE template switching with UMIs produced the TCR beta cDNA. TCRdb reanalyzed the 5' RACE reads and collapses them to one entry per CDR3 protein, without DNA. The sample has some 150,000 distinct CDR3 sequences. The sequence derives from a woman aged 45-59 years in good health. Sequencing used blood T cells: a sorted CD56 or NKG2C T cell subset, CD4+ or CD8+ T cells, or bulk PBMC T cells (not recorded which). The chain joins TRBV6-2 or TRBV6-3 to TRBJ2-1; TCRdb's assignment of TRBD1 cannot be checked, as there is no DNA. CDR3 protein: CASSPRYDQFF.